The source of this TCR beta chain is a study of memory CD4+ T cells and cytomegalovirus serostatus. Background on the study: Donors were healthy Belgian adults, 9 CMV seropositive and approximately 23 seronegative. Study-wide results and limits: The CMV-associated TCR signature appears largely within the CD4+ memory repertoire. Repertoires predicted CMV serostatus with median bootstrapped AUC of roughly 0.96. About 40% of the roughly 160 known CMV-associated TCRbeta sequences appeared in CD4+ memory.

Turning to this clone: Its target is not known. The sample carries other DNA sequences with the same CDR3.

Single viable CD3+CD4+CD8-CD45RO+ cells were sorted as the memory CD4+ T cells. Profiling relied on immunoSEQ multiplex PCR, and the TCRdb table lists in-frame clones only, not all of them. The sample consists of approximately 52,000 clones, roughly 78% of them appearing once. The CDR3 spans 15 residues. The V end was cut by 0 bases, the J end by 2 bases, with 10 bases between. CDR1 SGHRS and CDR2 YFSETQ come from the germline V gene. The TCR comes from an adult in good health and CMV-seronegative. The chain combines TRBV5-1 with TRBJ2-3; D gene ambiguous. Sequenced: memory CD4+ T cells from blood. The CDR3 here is CASSLDGSTTDTQYF. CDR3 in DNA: TGCGCCAGCAGCTTGGACGGGTCGACCACAGATACGCAGTATTTT.